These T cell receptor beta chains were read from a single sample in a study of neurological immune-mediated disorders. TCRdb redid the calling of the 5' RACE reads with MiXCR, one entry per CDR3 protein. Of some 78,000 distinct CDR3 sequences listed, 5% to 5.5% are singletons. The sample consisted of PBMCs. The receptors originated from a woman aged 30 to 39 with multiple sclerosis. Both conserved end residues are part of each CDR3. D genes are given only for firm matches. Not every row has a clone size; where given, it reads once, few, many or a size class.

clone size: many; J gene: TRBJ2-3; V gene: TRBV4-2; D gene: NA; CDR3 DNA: TGTGCCAGCAGCCCCCTTGGGGGGGGCCTTTGGGATACGCAGTATTTT; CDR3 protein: CASSPLGGGLWDTQYF
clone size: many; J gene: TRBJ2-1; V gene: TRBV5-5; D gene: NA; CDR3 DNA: TGTGCCAGCAGCTTGGCCCAAGGAGGGTTCCGTGAGCAGTTCTTC; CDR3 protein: CASSLAQGGFREQFF
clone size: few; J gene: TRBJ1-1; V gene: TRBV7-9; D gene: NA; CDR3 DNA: TGTGCCAGCAGCTTAGTCGCGGGAAGTGAAGCTTTCTTT; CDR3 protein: CASSLVAGSEAFF
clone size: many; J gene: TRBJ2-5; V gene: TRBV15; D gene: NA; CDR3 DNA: TGTGCCACCAGCAGAGATCAACGAGAGACCCAGTACTTC; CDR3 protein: CATSRDQRETQYF
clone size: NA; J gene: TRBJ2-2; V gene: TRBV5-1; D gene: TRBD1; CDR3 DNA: TGCGCCAGCAGCCTTGTCGGGACAGGGGGCACCGGGGAGCTGTTTTTT; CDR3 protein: CASSLVGTGGTGELFF
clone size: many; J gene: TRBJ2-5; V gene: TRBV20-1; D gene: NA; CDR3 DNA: TGCAGTGCTAGAGACCCTGTCCGTGCGACAAGCCAAGAGACCCAGTACTTC; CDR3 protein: CSARDPVRATSQETQYF
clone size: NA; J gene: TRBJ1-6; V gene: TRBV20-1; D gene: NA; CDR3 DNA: TGCAGTGCTAGAGATCGATTTAAAGGGGATTCACCCCTCCACTTT; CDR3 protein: CSARDRFKGDSPLHF
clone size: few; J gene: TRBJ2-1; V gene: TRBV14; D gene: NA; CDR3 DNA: TGTGCCAGCAGCCAATGGGCTGGGACATGGGAGTTCTTC; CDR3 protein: CASSQWAGTWEFF
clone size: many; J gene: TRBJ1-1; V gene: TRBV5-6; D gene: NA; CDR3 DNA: TGTGCCAGCAGCTTGGCCGGCACACCAACTGAAGCTTTCTTT; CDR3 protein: CASSLAGTPTEAFF
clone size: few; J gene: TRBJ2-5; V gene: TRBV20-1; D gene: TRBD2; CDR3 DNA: TGCAGTGCTAGGCGGGAGTCCCAGACCCAGTACTTC; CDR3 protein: CSARRESQTQYF